The 24 T cell receptor beta chains below were found in one sample sequenced in a study of blood T cell repertoires in COVID-19. Sequenced by immunoSEQ multiplex PCR; TCRdb stores in-frame clones only, minus some. This table holds approximately 270,000 clones, about nine tenths found once. Sequences were obtained from peripheral blood. These receptors were collected from a man aged 50-60 years with acute or convalescent COVID-19.

V gene TRBV5-1 combines with J gene TRBJ2-1; D unclear. V dropped 7 bases and J dropped 2 bases, with 13 bases sitting between them. CDR1 is SGHRS and CDR2 is YFSETQ in the germline V gene. There are 14 residues in the CDR3. CDR3 bases: TGCGCCAGCTCACCCAGTCCAACCTACAATGAGCAGTTCTTC. It yields the protein CASSPSPTYNEQFF. Full variable domain (rest looked up from reference TRBV5-1 and TRBJ2-1): KAGVTQTPRYLIKTRGQQVTLSCSPISGHRSVSWYQQTPGQGLQFLFEYFSETQRNKGNFPGRFSGRQFSNSRSEMNVSTLELGDSALYLCASSPSPTYNEQFFGPGTRLTVL.

The chain carries TRBV5-4 and TRBJ2-5; 11 bases are a match to TRBD2. V shed 2 bases, J shed 5 bases, and the junction held 8 bases outside the gene matches. The CDR3 covers 16 residues. Looked up from germline, CDR1 is SGHNT and CDR2 is YYREEE (reference sequence). Here the CDR3 DNA reads TGTGCCAGCAGCTTCGGTAGCGGGGGGGCCGAGGAGACCCAGTACTTC. Translated: CASSFGSGGAEETQYF.

The chain has TRBV5-1 and TRBJ2-3; 7 nucleotides align to TRBD1. This CDR3 is built from 14 residues. V was clipped by 1 base and J by 5 bases; unmatched bases: 4. Germline values: CDR1 SGHRS, CDR2 YFSETQ. CDR3 sequence reads: CASSLTGAKDTQYF. The CDR3 coding sequence is TGCGCCAGCAGCTTGACAGGGGCCAAAGATACGCAGTATTTT.

The chain carries TRBV11-1 and TRBJ2-3, with 7 bases matching TRBD2. This CDR3 spans 13 amino acids. The ends lost 5 bases at V and 8 bases at J; junction bases unmatched: 7. Per the germline V gene, CDR1 is SGHAT and CDR2 is FQDESV (reference sequence). CDR3 region: CASSPAGEGTQYF. CDR3 DNA: TGTGCCAGCAGCCCCGCCGGGGAGGGTACGCAGTATTTT.

V is TRBV19 and J is TRBJ1-2, with 7 positions matching TRBD1. With 3 bases clipped from V and 4 bases from J, the junction kept 5 bases outside the gene matches. The CDR3 sequence is 14 residues long. From germline, CDR1 is LNHDA and CDR2 SQIVND (reference sequence). The CDR3 DNA follows: TGTGCCAGTAGTATGGGACAGTTACTCTATGGCTACACCTTC. It codes for CASSMGQLLYGYTF. Looking up the rest from reference TRBV19 and TRBJ1-2 gives the full variable domain: DGGITQSPKYLFRKEGQNVTLSCEQNLNHDAMYWYRQDPGQGLRLIYYSQIVNDFQKGDIAEGYSVSREKKESFPLTVTSAQKNPTAFYLCASSMGQLLYGYTFGSGTRLTVV.

The chain joins TRBV7-3 to TRBJ2-1; maybe TRBD2 (6 bases). CDR1 is SGHTA, CDR2 FQGTGA, per germline. This CDR3 spans 12 amino acids. The V end lost 4 bases, the J end lost 13 bases, and 14 bases lay between the germline ends. CDR3 residues: CASSSSGGTQFF. CDR3 sequence (DNA): TGTGCCAGCAGCTCGTCCGGAGGGACCCAGTTCTTC.

The chain uses TRBV18 and TRBJ1-3; a weak D match, TRBD1 (5 bases). Per germline, CDR1 KGHSH and CDR2 LQKENI. The CDR3 is made up of 15 amino acids. Trimming pared 0 bases from V and 3 bases from J, leaving 9 bases between. The CDR3 sequence: CASSPPQGIGNTIYF. The CDR3 DNA reads as TGTGCCAGCTCACCACCCCAGGGAATTGGAAACACCATATATTTT.

The chain combines TRBV6-5 with TRBJ1-5; 9 nucleotides align to TRBD1. The CDR3 has 15 residues. Trimming at V came to 7 bases and at J to 11 bases, leaving 15 bases not matched to a gene. The V gene's germline CDR1 is MNHEY and CDR2 SVGAGI. CDR3 region: CASTPGDRVVRAQHF. CDR3 nucleotide sequence: TGTGCCAGCACCCCGGGGGACAGGGTGGTTAGGGCCCAGCATTTT.

The chain is built from TRBV6-5 and TRBJ2-2; possible D gene TRBD2, 7 bases. Per the germline V gene, CDR1 is MNHEY and CDR2 is SVGAGI. Trimming took 2 bases from V and 4 from J, leaving 11 bases between them. The CDR3 runs 15 residues. The CDR3 region is CASSYGGAGTGELFF. For the CDR3, the DNA is TGTGCCAGCAGTTACGGGGGGGCCGGCACCGGGGAGCTGTTTTTT.

The rearrangement uses TRBV19 and TRBJ1-3, with D hard to call. This CDR3 is built from 13 residues. Germline values: CDR1 LNHDA, CDR2 SQIVND (reference sequence). V lost 4 bases and J 0 bases, leaving 4 bases between the germline ends. CDR3 DNA sequence: TGTGCCAGTAGTACTACCTCTGGAAACACCATATATTTT. Translation: CASSTTSGNTIYF.

V gene TRBV2 combines with J gene TRBJ1-5; D may be TRBD1 (6 bases). Germline values: CDR1 SNHLY, CDR2 FYNNEI. The V gene lost 7 bases and the J gene lost 3 bases, with 10 bases spanning the gap. This CDR3 spans 13 amino acids. The CDR3, as DNA: TGTGCCAGCAAACGGGACAACAATCAGCCCCAGCATTTT. The encoded protein is CASKRDNNQPQHF.

This clone came up a few times. V and J are TRBV30 and TRBJ1-3, with 9 bases identical to TRBD1. This CDR3 contains 15 residues. Trimming at V came to 0 bases and at J to 4 bases, leaving 4 bases not matched to a gene. Germline V gives CDR1 GTSNPN, CDR2 SVGIG (reference sequence). The CDR3 DNA follows: TGTGCCTGGAGTGTACAGGGGACAGGGGGAAACACCATATATTTT. This gives the protein CAWSVQGTGGNTIYF.

A note on this clone: An end of the junction does not agree with germline; a read error may underlie this. This chain links TRBV7-7 with TRBJ2-3; the match to TRBD2 covers 13 bases. This CDR3 has 17 residues. From germline, CDR1 is SSHAT and CDR2 FNYEAQ (reference sequence). This CDR3 is CASSPITSGGDTDTQYF. DNA of the CDR3: TGTGCTAGCAGCCCCATCACTAGCGGGGGGGACACAGATACGCAGTATTTT.

This chain links TRBV4-1 with TRBJ2-5; TRBD1 is a possible D gene (7 bases). The CDR3 is 15 residues long. Germline values: CDR1 MGHRA, CDR2 YSYEKL. Trimming cost V 3 bases and J 5 bases, with 16 bases left between them. The CDR3 nucleotides read TGCGCCAGCAGCCAGGCCGGGGGACAGAGCGAGACCCAGTACTTC. This sequence encodes CASSQAGGQSETQYF.

This rearrangement joins TRBV19 to TRBJ1-4, with a tentative D call TRBD1 (5 bases). Germline V CDR1 and CDR2: LNHDA, SQIVND (reference sequence). The CDR3 spans 16 residues. Trimming pared 5 bases from V and 3 bases from J, leaving 16 bases between. DNA for the CDR3: TGTGCCAGTAGTGTTAGGATAGGGGCTCCTAATGAAAAACTGTTTTTT. Protein: CASSVRIGAPNEKLFF.

CDR3 in DNA: TGCAGTGCTAGTTCGGGGAGACTCGTCTACAATGAGCAGTTCTTC. It specifies CSASSGRLVYNEQFF. The rearrangement links TRBV20-1 to TRBJ2-1; TRBD2 is a possible D gene (5 bases). The CDR3 runs to 15 residues. Germline assignment: CDR1 DFQATT and CDR2 SNEGSKA (reference sequence). The V end lost 3 bases, the J end lost 3 bases, and 15 bases lay between the germline ends.

The chain couples TRBV9 to TRBJ2-2, with 8 nucleotides matching TRBD1. The germline V gene encodes CDR1 SGDLS and CDR2 YYNGEE. CDR3 length: 16 residues. V trimming: 0 bases; J trimming: 6 bases; junction bases outside the gene matches: 7. The CDR3 DNA reads TGTGCCAGCAGCGTAGGGGCAGGGGGCACTTCCGGGGAGCTGTTTTTT. It yields the protein CASSVGAGGTSGELFF. The whole variable domain, filled in from reference TRBV9 and TRBJ2-2, reads DSGVTQTPKHLITATGQRVTLRCSPRSGDLSVYWYQQSLDQGLQFLIQYYNGEERAKGNILERFSAQQFPDLHSELNLSSLELGDSALYFCASSVGAGGTSGELFFGEGSRLTVL.

The chain combines TRBV2 with TRBJ1-1; no definite D call. The V end was cut by 8 bases, the J end by 3 bases, with 7 bases between. Germline V CDR1 and CDR2: SNHLY, FYNNEI. The CDR3 length is 11 residues. CDR3 DNA sequence: TGTGCCAGCGGCCGGGACACTGAAGCTTTCTTT. As protein: CASGRDTEAFF. Combining the CDR3 with reference TRBV2 and TRBJ1-1 gives the whole variable domain EPEVTQTPSHQVTQMGQEVILRCVPISNHLYFYWYRQILGQKVEFLVSFYNNEISEKSEIFDDQFSVERPDGSNFTLKIRSTKLEDSAMYFCASGRDTEAFFGQGTRLTVV.

This chain joins TRBV5-1 and TRBJ2-5; 11 nucleotides match TRBD2. V shed 4 bases, J shed 2 bases, and the junction held 13 bases outside the gene matches. Germline-derived CDR1 and CDR2 are SGHRS and YFSETQ. The CDR3 contains 18 residues. The chain's CDR3 is CASSPLAGVYNRQETQYF. The CDR3, as DNA: TGCGCCAGCAGCCCACTAGCGGGGGTCTACAACCGACAAGAGACCCAGTACTTC.

The chain joins TRBV5-1 to TRBJ1-3; D is unresolved. This CDR3 spans 14 amino acids. V gave up 5 bases and J gave up 4 bases, with 13 bases separating them. Germline loops: CDR1 SGHRS, CDR2 YFSETQ. In nucleotides, the CDR3 is TGCGCCAGCAGTGAGAGTTTATCCGGAAACACCATATATTTT. Its translation: CASSESLSGNTIYF.

The rearrangement links TRBV6-1 to TRBJ2-2; 9 nucleotides align to TRBD1. The length of the CDR3 is 16 residues. Germline CDR1 reads MNHNS; CDR2 reads SASEGT. After removal of 1 base from V and 7 bases from J, the junction contained 7 bases not matched to a gene. CDR3: CASSEGGQGGFGELFF. CDR3 coding DNA: TGTGCCAGCAGTGAAGGGGGACAGGGAGGGTTCGGGGAGCTGTTTTTT.

The gene calls are TRBV19 and TRBJ2-3, with 10 bases fitting TRBD1. V lost 7 bases, J lost 1 base, and 5 bases stayed unmatched. Germline V gene lookup returns CDR1 LNHDA and CDR2 SQIVND (reference sequence). The CDR3 length is 15 residues. The CDR3 coding sequence is TGTGCCAGTAATCGACAGGGGGCGGGCACAGATACGCAGTATTTT. This codes for CASNRQGAGTDTQYF.

The chain couples TRBV5-1 to TRBJ1-6; tentatively, D is TRBD1 (6 bases). CDR1 is SGHRS and CDR2 is YFSETQ in the germline V gene. The CDR3 has 12 amino acids. Trimming took 1 base from V and 16 from J, leaving 12 bases between them. This chain's CDR3 is CASSLSQGPLHF. DNA for the CDR3: TGCGCCAGCAGCTTGTCACAGGGCCCGCTCCACTTT. Full variable domain (remainder filled in from reference TRBV5-1 and TRBJ1-6): KAGVTQTPRYLIKTRGQQVTLSCSPISGHRSVSWYQQTPGQGLQFLFEYFSETQRNKGNFPGRFSGRQFSNSRSEMNVSTLELGDSALYLCASSLSQGPLHFGNGTRLTVT.

In this sample, this clone turned up once. The chain employs TRBV4-1 and TRBJ2-1, with D possibly matching TRBD1 (5 bases). Germline CDR1 MGHRA, CDR2 YSYEKL. Trimming removed 0 bases from V and 2 bases from J, with 11 bases in between. The CDR3 length is 16 residues. In nucleotides, the CDR3 is TGCGCCAGCAGCCAAGAAGGCCAGGGAACCTACAATGAGCAGTTCTTC. This codes for CASSQEGQGTYNEQFF.